These 32 T cell receptor beta chains share one sample of origin, sequenced in a study of beta chain features in type 1 diabetes (dated by TCRdb to 2016 to 2018). Summary of the overall study and its limitations: Type 1 diabetes patients showed a moderate but significant shortening of TCRB CDR3 length in all four CD4+ subsets.

Antigens for these TCRs are unknown. Libraries were prepared through the immunoSEQ multiplex PCR assay. All of the isolated RNA was reverse transcribed with the High Capacity cDNA Reverse Transcription Kit, so expressed TCRB transcripts were sequenced. TCRdb stores this immuneACCESS table with in-frame sequences only. Part of the clones is absent; in the studies checked, under half of the shortfall reflects unresolved V genes, and no reason is known for the rest. The sample table holds over 25,000 clones, of which 49% were seen once. The ten biggest clones cover roughly 0.29% of the sample. Sequencing input: stem cell memory CD4+ T cells from blood. The cell subset or site tag for this specimen amounts to: stem cell-like memory CD4+ T cells. The receptors were sampled from a young man with type 1 diabetes.

The genes are TRBV7-6 and TRBJ2-7; 9 bases agree with TRBD2. The CDR3 extends over 17 amino acids. Germline V gene data show CDR1 as SGHVS and CDR2 as FNYEAQ. Trimming at V came to 5 bases and at J to 3 bases, leaving 14 bases not matched to a gene. CDR3 bases: TGTGCCAGCAGCGTTGGGGTTAGCGGGAGAAAGAACTACGAGCAGTACTTC. It codes for CASSVGVSGRKNYEQYF.

This clone turned up a few times. The DNA for the CDR3 is TGTGCCAGCAGCTTAGTCGGTGGTTCCTACGAGCAGTACTTC. Amino acids: CASSLVGGSYEQYF. The rearrangement uses TRBV11-2 and TRBJ2-7, with no clear D. The CDR3 has 14 residues. The V end was cut by 1 base, the J end by 1 base, with 8 bases between. Germline V CDR1 and CDR2: SGHAT, FQNNGV.

This chain links TRBV28 with TRBJ2-3; TRBD2 matches 7 bases. This CDR3 contains 15 residues. The ends lost 3 bases at V and 1 base at J; junction bases unmatched: 4. The germline V gene encodes CDR1 MDHEN and CDR2 SYDVKM. CDR3 DNA: TGTGCCAGCAGTTTGGCGGGGGTGGGCACAGATACGCAGTATTTT. As protein: CASSLAGVGTDTQYF. The full variable domain, rest sourced from reference TRBV28 and TRBJ2-3, is DVKVTQSSRYLVKRTGEKVFLECVQDMDHENMFWYRQDPGLGLRLIYFSYDVKMKEKGDIPEGYSVSREKKERFSLILESASTNQTSMYLCASSLAGVGTDTQYFGPGTRLTVL.

This chain connects TRBV7-2 to TRBJ1-3; D unresolved. Per germline, CDR1 SGHTA and CDR2 FQGNSA. Trimming pared 4 bases from V and 0 bases from J, leaving 10 bases between. This CDR3 is built from 15 residues. The chain's CDR3 is CASSSRVLSGNTIYF. As DNA, the CDR3 is TGTGCCAGCAGCTCGAGGGTCCTCTCTGGAAACACCATATATTTT. Looking up the rest from reference TRBV7-2 and TRBJ1-3 gives the full variable domain: GAGVSQSPSNKVTEKGKDVELRCDPISGHTALYWYRQSLGQGLEFLIYFQGNSAPDKSGLPSDRFSAERTGGSVSTLTIQRTQQEDSAVYLCASSSRVLSGNTIYFGEGSWLTVV.

This chain uses TRBV5-6 with TRBJ2-7; the D gene is possibly TRBD2 (8 bases). V was cut by 4 bases and J by 11 bases, with 22 bases left in between. This CDR3 contains 14 residues. Germline CDR1 and CDR2: SGHDT and YYEEEE. This CDR3 is CASSRRGDGGAEYF. CDR3 coding DNA: TGTGCCAGCAGCCGCAGGGGGGACGGGGGGGCGGAGTACTTC. The full variable domain, with the rest looked up from reference TRBV5-6 and TRBJ2-7, is DAGVTQSPTHLIKTRGQQVTLRCSPKSGHDTVSWYQQALGQGPQFIFQYYEEEERQRGNFPDRFSGHQFPNYSSELNVNALLLGDSALYLCASSRRGDGGAEYFGPGTRLTVT.

This clone appeared a few times. J is TRBJ2-1 and V is TRBV5-1, with 9 bases matching TRBD1. V lost 3 bases to trimming and J lost 10 bases; unmatched junction nucleotides: 5. Germline values: CDR1 SGHRS, CDR2 YFSETQ. CDR3 size: 13 residues. The CDR3 DNA reads TGCGCCAGCAGCTCCGGGACAGGGATGGAGCAGTTCTTC. The encoded protein is CASSSGTGMEQFF.

This clone occurred a few times. V gene TRBV7-2 combines with J gene TRBJ1-2; 7 bases are shared with TRBD1. Looked up from germline, CDR1 is SGHTA and CDR2 is FQGNSA. With V trimmed by 2 bases and J by 8 bases, 5 bases remained unmatched. The CDR3 extends over 13 amino acids. The CDR3 DNA sequence: TGTGCCAGCAGCTTACGAGGGGGCGACGGCTACACCTTC. Its translation: CASSLRGGDGYTF.

This clone was counted a few times. The V call is TRBV11-1, the J call TRBJ2-1; a possible D gene is TRBD2 (5 bases). Germline V CDR1 and CDR2: SGHAT, FQDESV (reference sequence). Deletions cut 1 base from V and 9 bases from J, with 16 bases between. The CDR3 totals 15 residues. The CDR3 sequence is CASSLGPLGGGEQFF. For the CDR3, the DNA is TGTGCCAGCAGCTTAGGACCGCTAGGAGGTGGTGAGCAGTTCTTC.

The chain is built from TRBV5-1 and TRBJ1-4; the D is unclear. The CDR3 is 14 residues long. CDR1 and CDR2 from the germline V gene are SGHRS and YFSETQ. V lost 4 bases and J lost 8, with 15 bases in between. The CDR3 sequence is CASSLEGLGEKLFF. CDR3 sequence (DNA): TGCGCCAGCAGCCTCGAGGGCTTAGGCGAAAAACTGTTTTTT.

V gene TRBV6-5 combines with J gene TRBJ1-2; 11 positions agree with TRBD1. This CDR3 is built from 12 residues. Germline CDR1 reads MNHEY; CDR2 reads SVGAGI. Trimming at V came to 5 bases and at J to 11 bases, leaving 4 bases not matched to a gene. The CDR3 DNA sequence: TGTGCCAGCAGTCCCCGGGACAGGGGGTACACCTTC. Residues: CASSPRDRGYTF.

This clone ranks as medium-sized. The chain couples TRBV18 to TRBJ2-7; 8 nucleotides align to TRBD1. V shed 1 base, J shed 4 bases, and the junction held 3 bases outside the gene matches. This CDR3 region has 14 residues. CDR1 and CDR2 from the germline V gene are KGHSH and LQKENI. CDR3 bases: TGTGCCAGCTCACCACTCGACAGGGGATACGAGCAGTACTTC. Its translation: CASSPLDRGYEQYF.

The chain employs TRBV18 and TRBJ2-5, with 16 bases identical to TRBD2. J was trimmed by 5 bases and V by 3 bases; bases with no gene match: 12. This CDR3 is built from 19 residues. Germline CDR1 and CDR2: KGHSH and LQKENI. The CDR3 loop is CASSPNSGTSGGAQETQYF. The CDR3 DNA follows: TGTGCCAGCTCACCGAACTCCGGGACTAGCGGGGGGGCCCAGGAGACCCAGTACTTC.

This clone has only a few counts. V gene TRBV6-6 combines with J gene TRBJ1-6; a weak D match, TRBD1 (5 bases). This CDR3 has 15 residues. Per germline, CDR1 MNHNY and CDR2 SVGAGI (reference sequence). V lost 2 bases to trimming and J lost 5 bases, with 10 bases between them. CDR3 region: CASSYGARDNSPLHF. Here the CDR3 DNA reads TGTGCCAGCAGTTACGGGGCCAGGGATAATTCACCCCTCCACTTT.

The rearrangement joins TRBV29-1 to TRBJ1-3; no clear D. The CDR3 spans 12 residues. Germline assignment: CDR1 SQVTM and CDR2 ANQGSEA. The V gene lost 1 base and the J gene lost 2 bases, with 3 bases spanning the gap. Here the CDR3 reads CSVEGPGNTIYF. The CDR3 DNA reads TGCAGCGTTGAAGGGCCTGGAAACACCATATATTTT.

This clone was seen a handful of times. This rearrangement joins TRBV7-9 to TRBJ2-5, with D maybe TRBD1 (6 bases). Trimming removed 2 bases from V and 5 bases from J, with 12 bases in between. CDR3 length: 14 amino acids. Per germline, CDR1 SEHNR and CDR2 FQNEAQ (reference sequence). The CDR3 here is CASSLTGTPETQYF. The CDR3 region has the DNA TGTGCCAGCAGCTTAACTGGGACACCGGAGACCCAGTACTTC.

There are a few counts of this clone. The chain employs TRBV18 and TRBJ2-5; weak D call: TRBD1 (7 bases). The CDR3 length is 15 residues. The germline CDR1 and CDR2 sequences are KGHSH and LQKENI. The germline V and J ends were trimmed by 2 bases and 5 bases, with 15 bases remaining between them. CDR3 sequence (DNA): TGTGCCAGCTCACCATACGACAGGGCGGGGGAGACCCAGTACTTC. Translation gives CASSPYDRAGETQYF.

This clone occurred a few times. V gene TRBV5-1 combines with J gene TRBJ1-1, with 9 bases fitting TRBD1. Trimming took 6 bases from V and 1 from J; bases not matched to a gene: 7. This CDR3 is built from 15 residues. Germline CDR1 is SGHRS and CDR2 is YFSETQ. In DNA, the CDR3 is TGCGCCAGCACGGCGGGGACAGGGCCGAACACTGAAGCTTTCTTT. Protein: CASTAGTGPNTEAFF.

This clone was counted a few times. V is TRBV7-2 and J is TRBJ2-3, with TRBD2 matching over 12 bases. J was trimmed by 3 bases and V by 5 bases; bases with no gene match: 9. This CDR3 has 17 amino acids. CDR1 SGHTA and CDR2 FQGNSA come from the germline V gene. The CDR3 sequence is CASSPYLAGGRTDTQYF. CDR3 DNA: TGTGCCAGCAGCCCCTACCTAGCGGGGGGGCGGACAGATACGCAGTATTTT. Using reference TRBV7-2 and TRBJ2-3 for the parts outside the CDR3, the full variable domain is GAGVSQSPSNKVTEKGKDVELRCDPISGHTALYWYRQSLGQGLEFLIYFQGNSAPDKSGLPSDRFSAERTGGSVSTLTIQRTQQEDSAVYLCASSPYLAGGRTDTQYFGPGTRLTVL.

The table lists this clone with a count of one. The genes are TRBV5-4 and TRBJ2-5, with D possibly being TRBD2 (6 bases). Looked up from germline, CDR1 is SGHNT and CDR2 is YYREEE (reference sequence). The CDR3 sequence is 17 residues long. Deletions cut 0 bases from V and 2 bases from J, with 17 bases between. CDR3 protein: CASSLAPSVRTQETQYF. CDR3 nucleotide sequence: TGTGCCAGCAGCTTGGCCCCTAGCGTGAGGACTCAAGAGACCCAGTACTTC.

The rearrangement links TRBV14 to TRBJ2-7; tentative D call: TRBD2 (5 bases). The CDR3 has 15 residues. The V gene's germline CDR1 is SGHDN and CDR2 FVKESK. V was cut by 4 bases and J by 7 bases, with 20 bases left in between. CDR3 sequence (DNA): TGTGCCAGCAGCCCGTATGTGGCCCAGAGGGCAGAGCAGTACTTC. It yields the protein CASSPYVAQRAEQYF.

The rearrangement joins TRBV19 to TRBJ2-3; a possible D gene is TRBD1 (6 bases). The germline CDR1 and CDR2 sequences are LNHDA and SQIVND (reference sequence). The CDR3 contains 18 residues. V dropped 0 bases and J dropped 3 bases, with 19 bases sitting between them. CDR3 in amino acids: CASSIERRDIKVTDTQYF. Here the CDR3 DNA reads TGTGCCAGTAGTATAGAGCGAAGGGACATTAAGGTGACAGATACGCAGTATTTT. Full variable domain (rest looked up from reference TRBV19 and TRBJ2-3): DGGITQSPKYLFRKEGQNVTLSCEQNLNHDAMYWYRQDPGQGLRLIYYSQIVNDFQKGDIAEGYSVSREKKESFPLTVTSAQKNPTAFYLCASSIERRDIKVTDTQYFGPGTRLTVL.

This clone appeared a few times. The chain recombines TRBV2 with TRBJ2-5; TRBD1 agrees at 8 bases. Per germline, CDR1 SNHLY and CDR2 FYNNEI. The CDR3 loop spans 14 amino acids. After removal of 4 bases from V and 7 bases from J, the junction contained 8 bases not matched to a gene. For the CDR3, the DNA is TGTGCCAGCAGTGTTGACAGGGGCAGGGGGACCCAGTACTTC. Translating gives CASSVDRGRGTQYF.

The genes are TRBV5-1 and TRBJ2-5; no clear D gene. The DNA end is more similar to TRBJ2-7, so the J call may be wrong. Germline CDR1 is SGHRS and CDR2 is YFSETQ. The CDR3 has 13 residues. CDR3 protein: CASSLYPSYEQYF. CDR3 in DNA: TGCGCCAGCAGCTTGTATCCCTCCTACGAGCAGTACTTC.

This clone came up once. The J gene is TRBJ2-2, the V gene TRBV10-3; unclear D gene. This CDR3 spans 15 amino acids. The V gene's germline CDR1 is ENHRY and CDR2 SYGVKD. V was cut by 3 bases and J by 1 base, with 9 bases left in between. CDR3 DNA: TGTGCCATCAGTGATACACAGCTGAACACCGGGGAGCTGTTTTTT. Translating it yields CAISDTQLNTGELFF.

J is TRBJ2-5 and V is TRBV12-5, with 11 nucleotides matching TRBD1. CDR1 and CDR2 from the germline V gene are LGHNT and FRNRAP. J lost 5 bases, V lost 7 bases, and 9 bases had no gene match. The CDR3 has 15 residues. The CDR3 reads CASDPGQGVLETQYF. The CDR3 nucleotides read TGTGCTAGTGATCCGGGACAGGGGGTTTTGGAGACCCAGTACTTC.

This clone came up a few times. The rearrangement links TRBV7-2 to TRBJ2-1, with a weak D call TRBD1 (6 bases). The CDR3 sequence is 13 residues long. From germline, CDR1 is SGHTA and CDR2 FQGNSA. Trimming removed 4 bases from V and 10 bases from J, with 14 bases in between. CDR3 nucleotides: TGTGCCAGCAGCTACAGACAGGCGGACGAGCAGTTCTTC. This encodes CASSYRQADEQFF.

This chain joins TRBV30 and TRBJ1-5, with D hard to call. The CDR3 has 16 amino acids. V dropped 1 base and J dropped 0 bases, with 13 bases sitting between them. Per the germline V gene, CDR1 is GTSNPN and CDR2 is SVGIG (reference sequence). CDR3 sequence (DNA): TGTGCCTGGAGTGCCCCGGGTGCACATAGCAATCAGCCCCAGCATTTT. It specifies CAWSAPGAHSNQPQHF.

This clone has just a few counts. This sequence joins TRBV7-2 and TRBJ2-1; TRBD1 agrees at 9 bases. Unmatched junction bases numbered 5, after V lost 0 bases and J lost 5 bases. Germline V gene sequence: CDR1 SGHTA, CDR2 FQGNSA. The CDR3 covers 16 residues. The CDR3 nucleotides are TGTGCCAGCAGCTTAGCGTGGACAGGGGTGGACAATGAGCAGTTCTTC. Protein: CASSLAWTGVDNEQFF. Using reference TRBV7-2 and TRBJ2-1 for the parts outside the CDR3, the full variable domain is GAGVSQSPSNKVTEKGKDVELRCDPISGHTALYWYRQSLGQGLEFLIYFQGNSAPDKSGLPSDRFSAERTGGSVSTLTIQRTQQEDSAVYLCASSLAWTGVDNEQFFGPGTRLTVL.

This clone was seen more than once but under ten times. The V gene is TRBV5-1, the J gene TRBJ2-5; 8 positions agree with TRBD1. CDR1 is SGHRS and CDR2 is YFSETQ in the germline V gene. Trimming took 2 bases from V and 4 from J; bases not matched to a gene: 7. The CDR3 consists of 15 residues. CDR3 residues: CASSLSGQGRETQYF. In nucleotides, the CDR3 is TGCGCCAGCAGCTTATCTGGACAGGGACGAGAGACCCAGTACTTC.

This clone appeared a few times. This chain links TRBV4-1 with TRBJ2-2, with 9 bases identical to TRBD1. V shed 6 bases, J shed 2 bases, and the junction held 4 bases outside the gene matches. The CDR3 covers 15 residues. In germline, CDR1 is MGHRA, CDR2 YSYEKL. The CDR3 reads CASRAQGANTGELFF. The DNA of the CDR3 is TGCGCCAGCAGGGCACAGGGGGCTAACACCGGGGAGCTGTTTTTT.

The V and J genes are TRBV7-9 and TRBJ1-3; no clear D. Germline V gene lookup returns CDR1 SEHNR and CDR2 FQNEAQ (reference sequence). The CDR3 covers 13 residues. The germline V and J ends were trimmed by 3 bases and 7 bases, with 10 bases remaining between them. The CDR3 DNA sequence: TGTGCCAGCAGCTTGGGAGGGATGAACACCATATATTTT. This translates into CASSLGGMNTIYF.

The rearrangement uses TRBV5-6 and TRBJ1-4; TRBD1 is a possible D gene (5 bases). V was trimmed by 4 bases and J by 3 bases, leaving 13 bases between them. This CDR3 is built from 15 residues. Germline values: CDR1 SGHDT, CDR2 YYEEEE. The CDR3 bases are TGTGCCAGCAGCCGTGACCAGGGCTCTAATGAAAAACTGTTTTTT. Protein sequence: CASSRDQGSNEKLFF. The full variable domain, with the rest looked up from reference TRBV5-6 and TRBJ1-4, is DAGVTQSPTHLIKTRGQQVTLRCSPKSGHDTVSWYQQALGQGPQFIFQYYEEEERQRGNFPDRFSGHQFPNYSSELNVNALLLGDSALYLCASSRDQGSNEKLFFGSGTQLSVL.